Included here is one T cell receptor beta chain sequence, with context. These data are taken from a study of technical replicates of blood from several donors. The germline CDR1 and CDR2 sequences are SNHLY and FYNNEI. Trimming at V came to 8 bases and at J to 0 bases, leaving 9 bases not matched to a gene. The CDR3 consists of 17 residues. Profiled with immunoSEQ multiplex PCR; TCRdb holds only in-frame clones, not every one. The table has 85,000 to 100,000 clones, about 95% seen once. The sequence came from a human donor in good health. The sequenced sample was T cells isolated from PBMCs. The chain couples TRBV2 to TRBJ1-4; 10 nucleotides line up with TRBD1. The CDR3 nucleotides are TGTGCCAGCCGGTCAGACAGGGGGCACGCAACTAATGAAAAACTGTTTTTT. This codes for CASRSDRGHATNEKLFF.